One TCR beta chain is described in this entry. The data stem from a study of shared clonotypes between healthy human individuals. Every donor, a Caucasian adult, lived in Nashville, Tennessee. In the authors' workflow: Because ImmunoSEQ provided only junction sequences with no quality scores, the filtering differed. Clones were read by immunoSEQ multiplex PCR, and TCRdb kept only the in-frame ones, dropping some. That table gives V, J and clone size, and the DNA gave D and trimming. The data show about 1.5 million clones, with 95% to 99% seen just once and about 0.45% held by the top ten. Sequenced input: naive CD4+ T cells sorted from blood. Subset reported: CD45RA+ positively selected. This sequence was found in a man under 40 in good health.

In DNA form, the CDR3 reads TGTGCCAGCAAGACTAGCGGGAGGGTGCTGGATACGCAGTATTTT. It specifies CASKTSGRVLDTQYF. The genes are TRBV19 and TRBJ2-3, with 14 bases matching TRBD2. V lost 9 bases, J lost 6 bases, and 8 bases stayed unmatched. Germline V gene lookup returns CDR1 LNHDA and CDR2 SQIVND (reference sequence). The CDR3 consists of 15 residues.